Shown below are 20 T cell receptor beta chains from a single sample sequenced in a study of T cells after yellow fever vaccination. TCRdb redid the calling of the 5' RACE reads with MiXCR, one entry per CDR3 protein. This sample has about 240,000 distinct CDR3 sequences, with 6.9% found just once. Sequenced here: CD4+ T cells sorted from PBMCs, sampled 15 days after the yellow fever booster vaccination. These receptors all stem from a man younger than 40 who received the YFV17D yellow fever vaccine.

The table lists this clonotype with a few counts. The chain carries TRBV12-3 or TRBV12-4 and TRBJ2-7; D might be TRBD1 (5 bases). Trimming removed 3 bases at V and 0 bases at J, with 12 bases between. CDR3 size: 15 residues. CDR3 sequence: CASSLADRYSYEQYF. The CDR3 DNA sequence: TGTGCCAGCAGTTTGGCCGACAGATACTCCTACGAGCAGTACTTC.

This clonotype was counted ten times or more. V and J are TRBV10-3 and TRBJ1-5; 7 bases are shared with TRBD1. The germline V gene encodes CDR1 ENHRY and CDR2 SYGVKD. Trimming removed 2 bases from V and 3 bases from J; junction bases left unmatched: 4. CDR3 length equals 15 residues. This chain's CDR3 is CAISERGTDNQPQHF. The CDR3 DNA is TGTGCCATCAGTGAGCGGGGGACAGACAATCAGCCCCAGCATTTT.

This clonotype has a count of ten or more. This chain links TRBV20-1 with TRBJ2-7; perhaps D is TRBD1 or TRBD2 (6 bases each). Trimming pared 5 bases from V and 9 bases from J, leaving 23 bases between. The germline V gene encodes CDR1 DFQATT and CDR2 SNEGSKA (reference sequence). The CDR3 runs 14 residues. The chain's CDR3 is CSAVGGPPDGGQYF. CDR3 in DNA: TGCAGTGCTGTAGGGGGTCCGCCAGACGGGGGGCAGTACTTC.

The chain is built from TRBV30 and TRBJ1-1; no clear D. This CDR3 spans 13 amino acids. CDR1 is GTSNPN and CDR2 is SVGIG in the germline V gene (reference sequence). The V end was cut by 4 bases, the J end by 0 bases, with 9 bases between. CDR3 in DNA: TGTGCCTGGATAGGCACATTGAACACTGAAGCTTTCTTT. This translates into CAWIGTLNTEAFF.

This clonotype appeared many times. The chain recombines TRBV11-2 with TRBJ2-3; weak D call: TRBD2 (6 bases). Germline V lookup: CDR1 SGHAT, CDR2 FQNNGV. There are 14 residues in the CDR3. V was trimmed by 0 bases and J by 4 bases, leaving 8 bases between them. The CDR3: CASSLDRRADTQYF. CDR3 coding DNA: TGTGCCAGCAGCTTAGATAGGAGGGCAGATACGCAGTATTTT.

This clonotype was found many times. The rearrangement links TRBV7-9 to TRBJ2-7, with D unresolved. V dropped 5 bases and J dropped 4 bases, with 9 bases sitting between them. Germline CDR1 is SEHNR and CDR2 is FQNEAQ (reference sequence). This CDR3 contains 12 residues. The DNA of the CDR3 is TGTGCCAGCAGCCACAATCAGTACGAGCAGTACTTC. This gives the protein CASSHNQYEQYF.

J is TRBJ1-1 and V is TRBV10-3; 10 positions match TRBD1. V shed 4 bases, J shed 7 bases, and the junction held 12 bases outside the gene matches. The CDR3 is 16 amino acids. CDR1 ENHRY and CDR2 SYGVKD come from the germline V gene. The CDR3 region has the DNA TGTGCCATCAGTGGAGTCGGAAAGACAGGGGGCGGTGAAGCTTTCTTT. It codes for CAISGVGKTGGGEAFF.

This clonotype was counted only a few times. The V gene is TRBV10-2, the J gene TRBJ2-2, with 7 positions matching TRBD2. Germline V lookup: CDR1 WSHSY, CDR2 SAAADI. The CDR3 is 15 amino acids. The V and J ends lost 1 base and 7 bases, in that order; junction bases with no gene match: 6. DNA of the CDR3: TGCGCCAGCAGTGAGTTCGTGGGAGGGCGCGGGGAGCTGTTTTTT. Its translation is CASSEFVGGRGELFF.

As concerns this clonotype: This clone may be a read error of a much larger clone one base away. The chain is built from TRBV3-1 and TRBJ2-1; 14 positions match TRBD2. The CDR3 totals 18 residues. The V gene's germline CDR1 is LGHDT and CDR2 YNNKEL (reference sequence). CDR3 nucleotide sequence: TGTGCCTGCAGCCACTCGAGACTAGCGGGAGGGCCTATCGATGAGCAGTTCTTC. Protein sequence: CACSHSRLAGGPIDEQFF.

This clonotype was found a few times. DNA of the CDR3: TGTGCCAGCAGCCGAGAACCGGGACAGGGCACAGATACGCAGTATTTT. This gives the protein CASSREPGQGTDTQYF. The chain combines TRBV7-2 with TRBJ2-3, with TRBD1 matching over 8 bases. The ends lost 5 bases at V and 1 base at J; junction bases unmatched: 8. Germline values: CDR1 SGHTA, CDR2 FQGNSA. CDR3 length: 16 amino acids.

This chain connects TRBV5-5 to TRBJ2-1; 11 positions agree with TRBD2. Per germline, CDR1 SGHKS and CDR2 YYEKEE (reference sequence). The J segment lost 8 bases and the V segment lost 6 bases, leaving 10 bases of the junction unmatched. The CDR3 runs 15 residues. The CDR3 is CASIKVAGGTYEQFF. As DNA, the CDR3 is TGTGCCAGCATAAAGGTAGCGGGAGGGACCTATGAGCAGTTCTTC. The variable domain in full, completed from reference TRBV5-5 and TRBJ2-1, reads DAGVTQSPTHLIKTRGQQVTLRCSPISGHKSVSWYQQVLGQGPQFIFQYYEKEERGRGNFPDRFSARQFPNYSSELNVNALLLGDSALYLCASIKVAGGTYEQFFGPGTRLTVL.

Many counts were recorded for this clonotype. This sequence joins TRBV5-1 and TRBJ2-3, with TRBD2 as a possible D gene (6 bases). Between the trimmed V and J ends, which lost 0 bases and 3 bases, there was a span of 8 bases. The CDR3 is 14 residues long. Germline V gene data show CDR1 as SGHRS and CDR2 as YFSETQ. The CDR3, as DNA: TGCGCCAGCAGCTTGGGGAGGGAAACAGATACGCAGTATTTT. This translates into CASSLGRETDTQYF.

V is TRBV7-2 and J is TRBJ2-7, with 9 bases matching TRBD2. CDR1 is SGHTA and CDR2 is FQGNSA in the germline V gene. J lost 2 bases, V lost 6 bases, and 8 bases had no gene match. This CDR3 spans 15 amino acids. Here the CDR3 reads CASRATAGGPYEQYF. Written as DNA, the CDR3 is TGTGCCAGCAGGGCCACGGCGGGAGGGCCCTACGAGCAGTACTTC. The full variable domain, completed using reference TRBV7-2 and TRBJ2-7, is GAGVSQSPSNKVTEKGKDVELRCDPISGHTALYWYRQSLGQGLEFLIYFQGNSAPDKSGLPSDRFSAERTGGSVSTLTIQRTQQEDSAVYLCASRATAGGPYEQYFGPGTRLTVT.

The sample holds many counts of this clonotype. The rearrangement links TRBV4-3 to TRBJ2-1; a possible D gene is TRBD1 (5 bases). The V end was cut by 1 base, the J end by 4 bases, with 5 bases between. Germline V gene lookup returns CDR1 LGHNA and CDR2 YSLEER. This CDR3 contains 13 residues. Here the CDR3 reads CASSQAGYNEQFF. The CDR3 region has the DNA TGCGCCAGCAGCCAAGCAGGGTACAATGAGCAGTTCTTC.

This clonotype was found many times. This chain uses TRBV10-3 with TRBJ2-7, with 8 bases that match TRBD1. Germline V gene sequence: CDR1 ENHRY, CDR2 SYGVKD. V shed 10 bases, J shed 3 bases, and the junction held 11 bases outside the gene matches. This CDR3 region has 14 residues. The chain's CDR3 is CATSPGQAIYEQYF. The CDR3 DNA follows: TGTGCCACTTCCCCGGGACAGGCAATCTACGAGCAGTACTTC.

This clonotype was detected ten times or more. This chain's CDR3 is CASSYVQGASYEQYF. In DNA, the CDR3 is TGTGCCAGCAGTTACGTACAGGGGGCATCCTACGAGCAGTACTTC. The chain joins TRBV6-5 to TRBJ2-7; 9 nucleotides match TRBD1. The CDR3 runs 15 residues. The V and J ends lost 2 bases and 1 base, in that order; junction bases with no gene match: 3. Per the germline V gene, CDR1 is MNHEY and CDR2 is SVGAGI.

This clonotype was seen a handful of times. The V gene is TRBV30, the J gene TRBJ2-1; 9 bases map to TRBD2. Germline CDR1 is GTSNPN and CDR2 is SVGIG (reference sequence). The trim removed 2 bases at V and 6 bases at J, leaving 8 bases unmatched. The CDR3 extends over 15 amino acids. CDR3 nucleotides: TGTGCCTGGAGTATGAGGCTAGCGGGACGCAATGAGCAGTTCTTC. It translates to CAWSMRLAGRNEQFF.

DNA of the CDR3: TGTGCCACCGCGAAGAGACTAGCGTCCTCTTACGAGCAGTACTTC. This sequence encodes CATAKRLASSYEQYF. The chain employs TRBV6-1 and TRBJ2-7; 8 positions agree with TRBD2. CDR1 and CDR2 from the germline V gene are MNHNS and SASEGT. V gave up 10 bases and J gave up 4 bases; unmatched junction bases: 15. The CDR3 runs 15 residues.

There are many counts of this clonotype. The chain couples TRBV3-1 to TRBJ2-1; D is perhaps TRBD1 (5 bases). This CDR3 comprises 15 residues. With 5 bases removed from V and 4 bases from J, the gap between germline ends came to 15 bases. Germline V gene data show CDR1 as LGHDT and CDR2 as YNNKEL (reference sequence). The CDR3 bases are TGTGCCAGCAGCGCCCTTCTAACAGGATACAATGAGCAGTTCTTC. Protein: CASSALLTGYNEQFF.

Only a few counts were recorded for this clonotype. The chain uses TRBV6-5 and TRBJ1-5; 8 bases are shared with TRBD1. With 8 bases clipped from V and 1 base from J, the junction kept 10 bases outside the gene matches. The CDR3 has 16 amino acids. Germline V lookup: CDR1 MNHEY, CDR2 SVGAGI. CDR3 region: CASGSNYRGSNQPQHF. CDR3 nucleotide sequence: TGTGCCAGCGGTTCTAACTACAGGGGGAGCAATCAGCCCCAGCATTTT.